The sequence of this T cell receptor beta chain was determined in a study of molecular identifiers for immune sequencing clone quantification. Libraries used roughly 18,000 to 1,000,000 sorted naive CD8 T cells and 10%, 30% or 50% RNA input. This clonotype has a handful of counts. One end of the junction is discordant with germline, which a read error may explain. Germline V gives CDR1 MNHEY, CDR2 SVGAGI. This CDR3 is built from 14 residues. TCRdb passed the PCR reads through MiXCR, listing each CDR3 protein once. Among about 640,000 distinct CDR3 sequences listed, about 20% were seen once. The V and J genes are TRBV6-5 and TRBJ1-4, with D tentatively TRBD1 (5 bases). The sequenced sample consisted of naive CD8+ T cells from blood, with Jurkat cell RNA spiked in. Noted subset: FACS-sorted CD8+CD4-CCR7+CD45RA+ naive T cells. The origin of this receptor is a human donor in good health. Some libraries in this study had Jurkat cell RNA spiked in. The CDR3 here is CASRPFVGGEKLVF. The CDR3 nucleotides are TGTGCCAGCAGACCTTTCGTCGGGGGTGAAAAACTGGTTTTT.